This T cell receptor beta chain is from a study of cytomegalovirus exposure and HLA in healthy donors. Study-wide results and limits: Sequencing had likely introduced a cluster of highly shared sequence variants as an artifact.

Both 60 Vbeta primers and 13 Jbeta primers went into the PCR. Authors' processing steps: Roughly 12 million of tens of millions of unique TCR beta chains were shared, per a later count. Data came from immunoSEQ multiplex PCR; TCRdb stores just in-frame clones and leaves some out. V and J calls plus clone size are reproduced from that table; the DNA served to infer D and trimming. The sample has 120,000 or so clones, 15% to 17% seen once; the top ten hold over 1.5%. After removal of 3 bases from V and 5 bases from J, the junction contained 9 bases not matched to a gene. This CDR3 is 15 amino acids long. Germline V CDR1 and CDR2: LNHDA, SQIVND (reference sequence). Each donor was healthy, and each was a bone marrow donor. Donors were nominally healthy when sampled, though unrecorded immune exposures were likely. As for this clone: Antigen unknown.

The sequencing sample was made of PBMCs. The receptor was derived from a woman aged 18-29 years in good health and CMV-seronegative. The V call is TRBV19, the J call TRBJ2-5; TRBD2 aligns across 7 bases. Here the CDR3 reads CASSIRWGGWETQYF. The CDR3 DNA sequence: TGTGCCAGTAGTATCCGGTGGGGGGGTTGGGAGACCCAGTACTTC.